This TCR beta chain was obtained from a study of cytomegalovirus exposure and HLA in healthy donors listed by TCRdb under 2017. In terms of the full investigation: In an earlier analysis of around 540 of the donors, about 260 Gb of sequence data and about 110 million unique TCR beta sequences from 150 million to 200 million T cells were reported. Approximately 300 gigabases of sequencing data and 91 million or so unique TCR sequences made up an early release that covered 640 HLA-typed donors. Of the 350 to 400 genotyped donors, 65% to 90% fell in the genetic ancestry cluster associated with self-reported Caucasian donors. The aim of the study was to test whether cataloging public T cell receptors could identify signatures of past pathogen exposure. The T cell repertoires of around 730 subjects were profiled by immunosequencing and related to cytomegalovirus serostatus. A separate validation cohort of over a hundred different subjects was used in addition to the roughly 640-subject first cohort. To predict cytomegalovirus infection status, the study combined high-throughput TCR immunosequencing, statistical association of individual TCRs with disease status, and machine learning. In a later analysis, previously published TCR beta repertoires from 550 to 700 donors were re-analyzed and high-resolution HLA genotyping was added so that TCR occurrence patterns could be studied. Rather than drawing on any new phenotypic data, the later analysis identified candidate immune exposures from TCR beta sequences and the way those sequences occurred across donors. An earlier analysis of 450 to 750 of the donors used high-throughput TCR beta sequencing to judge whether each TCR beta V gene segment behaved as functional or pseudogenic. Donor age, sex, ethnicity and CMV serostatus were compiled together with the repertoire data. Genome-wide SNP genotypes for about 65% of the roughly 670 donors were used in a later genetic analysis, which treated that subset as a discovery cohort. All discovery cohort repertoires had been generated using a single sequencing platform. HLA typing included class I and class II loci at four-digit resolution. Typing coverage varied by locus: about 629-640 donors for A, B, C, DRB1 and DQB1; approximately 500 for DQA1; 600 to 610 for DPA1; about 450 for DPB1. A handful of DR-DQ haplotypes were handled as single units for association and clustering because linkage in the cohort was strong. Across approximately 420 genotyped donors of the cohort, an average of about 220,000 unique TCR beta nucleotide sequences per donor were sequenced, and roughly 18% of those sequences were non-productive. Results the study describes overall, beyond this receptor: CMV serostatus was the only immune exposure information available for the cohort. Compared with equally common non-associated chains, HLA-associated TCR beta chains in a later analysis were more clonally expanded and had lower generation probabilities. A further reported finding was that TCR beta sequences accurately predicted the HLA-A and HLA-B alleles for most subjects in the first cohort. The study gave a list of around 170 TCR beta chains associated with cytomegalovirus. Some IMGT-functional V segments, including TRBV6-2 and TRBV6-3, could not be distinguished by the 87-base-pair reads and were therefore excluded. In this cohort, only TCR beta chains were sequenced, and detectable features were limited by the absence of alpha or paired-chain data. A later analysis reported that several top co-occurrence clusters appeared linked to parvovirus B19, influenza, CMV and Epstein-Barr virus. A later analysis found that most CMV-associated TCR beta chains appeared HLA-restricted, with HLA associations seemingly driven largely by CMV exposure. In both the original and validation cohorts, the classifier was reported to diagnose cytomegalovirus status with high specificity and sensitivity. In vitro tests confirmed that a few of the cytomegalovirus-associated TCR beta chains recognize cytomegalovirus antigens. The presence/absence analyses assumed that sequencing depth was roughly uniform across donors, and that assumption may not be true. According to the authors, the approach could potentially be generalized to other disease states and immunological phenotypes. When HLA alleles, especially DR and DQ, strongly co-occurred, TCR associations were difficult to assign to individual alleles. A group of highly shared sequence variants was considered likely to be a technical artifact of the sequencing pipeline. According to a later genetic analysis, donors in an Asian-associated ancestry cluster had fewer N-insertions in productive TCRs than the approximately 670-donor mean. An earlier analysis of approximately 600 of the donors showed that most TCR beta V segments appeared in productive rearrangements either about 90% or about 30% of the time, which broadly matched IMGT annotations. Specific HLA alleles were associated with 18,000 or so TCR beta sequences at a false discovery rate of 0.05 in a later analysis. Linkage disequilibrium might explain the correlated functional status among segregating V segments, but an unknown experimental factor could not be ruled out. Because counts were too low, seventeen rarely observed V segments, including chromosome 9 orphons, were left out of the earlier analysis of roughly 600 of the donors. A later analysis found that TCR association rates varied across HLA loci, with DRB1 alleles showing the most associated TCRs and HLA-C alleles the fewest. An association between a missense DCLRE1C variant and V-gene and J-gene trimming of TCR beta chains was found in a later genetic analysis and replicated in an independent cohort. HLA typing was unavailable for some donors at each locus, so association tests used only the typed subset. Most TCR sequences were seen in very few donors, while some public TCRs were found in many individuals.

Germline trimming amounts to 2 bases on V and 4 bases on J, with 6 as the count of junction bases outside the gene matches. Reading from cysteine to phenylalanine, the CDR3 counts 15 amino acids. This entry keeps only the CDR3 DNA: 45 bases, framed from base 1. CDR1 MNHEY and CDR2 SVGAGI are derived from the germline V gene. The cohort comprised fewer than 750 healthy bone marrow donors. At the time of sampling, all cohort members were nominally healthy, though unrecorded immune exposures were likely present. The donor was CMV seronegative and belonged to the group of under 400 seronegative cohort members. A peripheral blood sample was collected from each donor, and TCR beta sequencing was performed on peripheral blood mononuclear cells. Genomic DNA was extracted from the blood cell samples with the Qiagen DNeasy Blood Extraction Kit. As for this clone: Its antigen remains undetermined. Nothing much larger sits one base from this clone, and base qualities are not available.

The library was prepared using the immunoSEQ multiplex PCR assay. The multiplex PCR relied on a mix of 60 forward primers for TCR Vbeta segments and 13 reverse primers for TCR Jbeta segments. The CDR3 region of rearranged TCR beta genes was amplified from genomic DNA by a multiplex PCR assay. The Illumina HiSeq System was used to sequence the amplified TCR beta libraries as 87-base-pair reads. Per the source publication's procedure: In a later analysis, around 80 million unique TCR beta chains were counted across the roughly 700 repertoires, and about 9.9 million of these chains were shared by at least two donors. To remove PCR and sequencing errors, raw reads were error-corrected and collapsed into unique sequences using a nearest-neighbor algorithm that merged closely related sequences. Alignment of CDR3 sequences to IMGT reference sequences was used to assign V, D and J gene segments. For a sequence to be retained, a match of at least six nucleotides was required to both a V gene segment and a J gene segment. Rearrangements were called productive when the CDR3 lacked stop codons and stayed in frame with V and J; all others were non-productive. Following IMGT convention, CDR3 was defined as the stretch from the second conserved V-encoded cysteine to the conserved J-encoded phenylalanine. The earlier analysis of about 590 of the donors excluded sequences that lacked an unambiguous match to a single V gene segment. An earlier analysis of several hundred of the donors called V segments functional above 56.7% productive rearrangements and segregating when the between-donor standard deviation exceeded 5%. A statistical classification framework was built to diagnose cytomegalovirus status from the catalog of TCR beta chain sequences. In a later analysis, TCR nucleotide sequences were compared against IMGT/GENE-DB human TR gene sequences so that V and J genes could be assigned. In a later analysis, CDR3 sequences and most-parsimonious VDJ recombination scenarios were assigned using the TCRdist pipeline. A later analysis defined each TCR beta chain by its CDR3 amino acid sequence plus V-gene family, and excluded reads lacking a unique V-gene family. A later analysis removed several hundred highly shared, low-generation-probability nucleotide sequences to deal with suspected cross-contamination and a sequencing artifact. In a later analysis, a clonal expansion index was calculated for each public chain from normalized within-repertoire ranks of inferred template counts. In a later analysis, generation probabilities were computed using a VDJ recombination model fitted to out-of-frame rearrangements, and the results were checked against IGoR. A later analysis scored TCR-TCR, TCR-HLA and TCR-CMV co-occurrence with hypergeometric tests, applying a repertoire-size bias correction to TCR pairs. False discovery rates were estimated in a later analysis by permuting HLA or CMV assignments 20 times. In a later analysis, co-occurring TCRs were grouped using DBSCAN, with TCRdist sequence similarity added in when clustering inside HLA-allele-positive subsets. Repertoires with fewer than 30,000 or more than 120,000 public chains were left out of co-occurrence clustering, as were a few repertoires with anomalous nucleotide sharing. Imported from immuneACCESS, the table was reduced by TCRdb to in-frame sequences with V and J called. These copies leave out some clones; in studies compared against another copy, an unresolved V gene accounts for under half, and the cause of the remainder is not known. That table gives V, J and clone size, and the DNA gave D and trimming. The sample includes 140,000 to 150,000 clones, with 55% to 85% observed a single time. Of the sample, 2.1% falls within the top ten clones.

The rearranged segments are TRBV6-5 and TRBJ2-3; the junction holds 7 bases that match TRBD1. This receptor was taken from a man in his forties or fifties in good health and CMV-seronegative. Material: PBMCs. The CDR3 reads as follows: CASSYGQGVADTQYF. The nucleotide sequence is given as TGTGCCAGCAGTTACGGGCAGGGGGTGGCAGATACGCAGTATTTT.